This entry lists 21 T cell receptor beta chains sequenced from one sample in a study of early T cells in non-severe SARS-CoV-2 infection. TCRdb re-called the 5' RACE reads with MiXCR, one entry per CDR3 protein. This table holds about 44,000 distinct CDR3 sequences, 23% found once. Sequencing was performed on whole blood, taken at baseline. These receptors were collected from an adult who was a healthcare worker with PCR-confirmed SARS-CoV-2 infection or an uninfected control (not recorded which).

The V gene is TRBV11-1, the J gene TRBJ2-5, with D perhaps matching TRBD1 (5 bases). This CDR3 spans 13 amino acids. The germline V gene encodes CDR1 SGHAT and CDR2 FQDESV (reference sequence). V was cut by 5 bases and J by 1 base, with 8 bases left in between. The CDR3 sequence is CASSGRVQETQYF. The DNA for the CDR3 is TGTGCCAGCAGCGGCAGGGTCCAAGAGACCCAGTACTTC. Based on the CDR3 plus reference TRBV11-1 and TRBJ2-5, the full variable domain is EAEVAQSPRYKITEKSQAVAFWCDPISGHATLYWYRQILGQGPELLVQFQDESVVDDSQLPKDRFSAERLKGVDSTLKIQPAELGDSAMYLCASSGRVQETQYFGPGTRLLVL.

This clonotype was observed a handful of times. The chain joins TRBV5-1 to TRBJ2-5; possibly TRBD2 for D (7 bases). V was trimmed by 2 bases and J by 3 bases, leaving 11 bases between them. CDR1 is SGHRS, CDR2 YFSETQ, per germline. The CDR3 extends over 14 amino acids. CDR3 region: CASSFQGREETQYF. CDR3 coding DNA: TGCGCCAGCAGCTTTCAGGGGAGGGAAGAGACCCAGTACTTC.

V gene TRBV5-1 combines with J gene TRBJ2-3, with 8 positions matching TRBD2. This CDR3 contains 14 residues. The junction had 4 bases not matched to a gene; V was cut back by 5 bases and J by 2 bases. Germline CDR1 and CDR2: SGHRS and YFSETQ. The CDR3 DNA reads TGCGCCAGCAGGGCCGGGGGGGCCACAGATACGCAGTATTTT. Its translation: CASRAGGATDTQYF.

The chain couples TRBV12-3 or TRBV12-4 to TRBJ2-6, with 7 bases identical to TRBD1. The CDR3 contains 15 residues. V was clipped by 4 bases and J by 5 bases; unmatched bases: 5. The CDR3 loop is CASSSGTARANVLTF. The CDR3 DNA sequence: TGTGCCAGCAGTTCCGGGACAGCCAGGGCCAACGTCCTGACTTTC.

In this sample, this clonotype turned up a few times. This sequence joins TRBV5-1 and TRBJ1-5; 8 nucleotides match TRBD1. The V gene's germline CDR1 is SGHRS and CDR2 YFSETQ. With V trimmed by 4 bases and J by 5 bases, 8 bases remained unmatched. The CDR3 has 15 residues. This chain's CDR3 is CASSPEGQGYQPQHF. CDR3 coding DNA: TGCGCCAGCAGCCCTGAAGGACAGGGCTATCAGCCCCAGCATTTT.

V gene TRBV9 combines with J gene TRBJ2-2; no definite D call. Deletions cut 0 bases from V and 2 bases from J, with 8 bases between. CDR1 is SGDLS and CDR2 is YYNGEE in the germline V gene. The CDR3 consists of 15 residues. The CDR3 region has the DNA TGTGCCAGCAGCGTAGAAGAGACCAACACCGGGGAGCTGTTTTTT. Residues: CASSVEETNTGELFF.

This rearrangement joins TRBV14 to TRBJ2-2; D is unresolved. CDR3 length equals 12 residues. Trimming cost V 3 bases and J 7 bases, with 6 bases left between them. Germline assignment: CDR1 SGHDN and CDR2 FVKESK. The CDR3 DNA reads as TGTGCCAGCAGCCATCCAGTCGGGGAGCTGTTTTTT. It yields the protein CASSHPVGELFF. The full variable domain, in which reference TRBV14 and TRBJ2-2 provide the parts outside the CDR3, is EAGVTQFPSHSVIEKGQTVTLRCDPISGHDNLYWYRRVMGKEIKFLLHFVKESKQDESGMPNNRFLAERTGGTYSTLKVQPAELEDSGVYFCASSHPVGELFFGEGSRLTVL.

V usage is TRBV6-6 and J usage is TRBJ1-5, with 10 nucleotides matching TRBD1. The CDR3 length is 16 residues. V lost 5 bases, J lost 5 bases, and 9 bases stayed unmatched. Germline V gene sequence: CDR1 MNHNY, CDR2 SVGAGI (reference sequence). CDR3 amino acids: CASSPRDRGRDQPQHF. The CDR3 bases are TGTGCCAGCAGTCCACGGGACAGGGGAAGGGATCAGCCCCAGCATTTT.

In its sample, this clonotype was seen many times. The CDR3 DNA reads as TGTGCCAGCAGCCACGGAGGGGGGCGCGCAGATACGCAGTATTTT. It is translated as CASSHGGGRADTQYF. This chain uses TRBV3-1 with TRBJ2-3; D might be TRBD1 or TRBD2, each matching 6 bases. With 3 bases removed from V and 4 bases from J, the gap between germline ends came to 14 bases. The CDR3 has 15 residues. Per the germline V gene, CDR1 is LGHDT and CDR2 is YNNKEL (reference sequence).

The chain has TRBV6-2 or TRBV6-3 and TRBJ2-5, with D possibly matching TRBD2 (7 bases). Germline lookup yields CDR1 MNHEY and CDR2 SVGEGT. V dropped 5 bases and J dropped 1 base, with 26 bases sitting between them. The CDR3 has 19 amino acids. In DNA form, the CDR3 reads TGTGCCAGCAGTCTCTGGATGCGCGGGGGCCCCCGGACCCAAGAGACCCAGTACTTC. This sequence encodes CASSLWMRGGPRTQETQYF.

This clonotype rates as medium-sized (0.01 to 0.1%). The rearrangement joins TRBV6-4 to TRBJ2-6; 10 bases agree with TRBD1. CDR3 length: 16 amino acids. V lost 8 bases to trimming and J lost 4 bases; unmatched junction nucleotides: 8. CDR1 MRHNA and CDR2 SNTAGT come from the germline V gene. Written as DNA, the CDR3 is TGTGCCAGCGGTCCCGGACAGGGGGACGGGGCCAACGTCCTGACTTTC. Residues: CASGPGQGDGANVLTF.

This chain uses TRBV19 with TRBJ1-5; 8 nucleotides agree with TRBD1. Germline CDR1 is LNHDA and CDR2 is SQIVND (reference sequence). CDR3 length equals 16 residues. Trimming removed 3 bases from V and 2 bases from J; junction bases left unmatched: 6. Written as DNA, the CDR3 is TGTGCCAGTAGTATTCAGACAGGGGCCGGCAATCAGCCCCAGCATTTT. Translating it yields CASSIQTGAGNQPQHF.

This clonotype is medium-sized by share. This chain joins TRBV10-2 and TRBJ2-3, with D hard to call. The CDR3 is made up of 12 amino acids. Germline CDR1 is WSHSY and CDR2 is SAAADI. The V end was cut by 5 bases, the J end by 6 bases, with 9 bases between. CDR3 nucleotide sequence: TGCGCCAGCAGTCTAAAAGGGGATACGCAGTATTTT. It translates to CASSLKGDTQYF.

A few counts support this clonotype. The chain couples TRBV10-3 to TRBJ2-5; 7 positions agree with TRBD1. Germline lookup yields CDR1 ENHRY and CDR2 SYGVKD. This CDR3 comprises 12 residues. The V gene end was trimmed by 9 bases and the J gene end by 2 bases; junction bases not matched to a gene: 3. In DNA, the CDR3 is TGTGCCATACGGGACAGACAAGAGACCCAGTACTTC. This gives the protein CAIRDRQETQYF.

This chain connects TRBV5-1 to TRBJ2-3, with 11 bases that match TRBD2. V lost 3 bases, J lost 4 bases, and 4 bases stayed unmatched. The CDR3 sequence is 15 residues long. Germline CDR1 is SGHRS and CDR2 is YFSETQ. CDR3 DNA sequence: TGCGCCAGCAGCTCTAGCGGGGGGATGTCAGATACGCAGTATTTT. Its translation: CASSSSGGMSDTQYF. Combining the CDR3 with reference TRBV5-1 and TRBJ2-3 gives the whole variable domain KAGVTQTPRYLIKTRGQQVTLSCSPISGHRSVSWYQQTPGQGLQFLFEYFSETQRNKGNFPGRFSGRQFSNSRSEMNVSTLELGDSALYLCASSSSGGMSDTQYFGPGTRLTVL.

This clonotype was seen ten or more times. The chain joins TRBV6-5 to TRBJ1-2, with TRBD1 identical over 7 bases. V was pared by 6 bases and J by 1 base, with 8 bases of the junction left unmatched. From germline, CDR1 is MNHEY and CDR2 SVGAGI. There are 15 residues in the CDR3. The CDR3 DNA reads as TGTGCCAGCAGGTTCGGACAGGCCCATAACTATGGCTACACCTTC. It is translated as CASRFGQAHNYGYTF.

In its sample, this clonotype was seen many times. CDR3 DNA: TGCGCCAGCAGCTTGGCAGCCTCTGAGATGGGCGAGCAGTACTTC. This gives the protein CASSLAASEMGEQYF. The chain carries TRBV5-1 and TRBJ2-7; D remains unclear. V gave up 0 bases and J gave up 6 bases, with 16 bases separating them. This CDR3 is built from 15 residues. The germline V gene encodes CDR1 SGHRS and CDR2 YFSETQ.

Ten or more counts support this clonotype. V gene TRBV7-2 combines with J gene TRBJ2-7, with 8 nucleotides matching TRBD1. Germline V gene sequence: CDR1 SGHTA, CDR2 FQGNSA. CDR3 size: 16 residues. V lost 5 bases to trimming and J lost 2 bases; unmatched junction nucleotides: 11. The CDR3 bases are TGTGCCAGCAGCGCTCCCATTTGGGACAGGACCTACGAGCAGTACTTC. Its protein product is CASSAPIWDRTYEQYF.

The V and J genes are TRBV3-1 and TRBJ2-7; D uncertain. The CDR3 has 15 amino acids. Germline V lookup: CDR1 LGHDT, CDR2 YNNKEL (reference sequence). V was shortened by 4 bases and J by 1 base, with 14 bases between the two germline ends. The CDR3 is CASSRTSLGSYEQYF. CDR3 nucleotides: TGTGCCAGCAGCCGGACGTCGCTGGGTTCCTACGAGCAGTACTTC.

This clonotype was picked up a small number of times. J is TRBJ2-7 and V is TRBV5-1; D assignment may be TRBD1 or TRBD2 (6 bases each). Per germline, CDR1 SGHRS and CDR2 YFSETQ. V gave up 0 bases and J gave up 6 bases, with 13 bases separating them. CDR3 size: 14 residues. In nucleotides, the CDR3 is TGCGCCAGCAGCTTGGATGGGGGGCAGGGCGAGCAGTACTTC. Translation gives CASSLDGGQGEQYF.

At least ten counts were recorded for this clonotype. J is TRBJ2-2 and V is TRBV29-1, with D hard to call. Trimming cost V 3 bases and J 1 base, with 6 bases left between them. This CDR3 has 13 residues. Looked up from germline, CDR1 is SQVTM and CDR2 is ANQGSEA. The CDR3 sequence: CSVETGNTGELFF. The DNA for the CDR3 is TGCAGCGTTGAGACGGGGAACACCGGGGAGCTGTTTTTT.